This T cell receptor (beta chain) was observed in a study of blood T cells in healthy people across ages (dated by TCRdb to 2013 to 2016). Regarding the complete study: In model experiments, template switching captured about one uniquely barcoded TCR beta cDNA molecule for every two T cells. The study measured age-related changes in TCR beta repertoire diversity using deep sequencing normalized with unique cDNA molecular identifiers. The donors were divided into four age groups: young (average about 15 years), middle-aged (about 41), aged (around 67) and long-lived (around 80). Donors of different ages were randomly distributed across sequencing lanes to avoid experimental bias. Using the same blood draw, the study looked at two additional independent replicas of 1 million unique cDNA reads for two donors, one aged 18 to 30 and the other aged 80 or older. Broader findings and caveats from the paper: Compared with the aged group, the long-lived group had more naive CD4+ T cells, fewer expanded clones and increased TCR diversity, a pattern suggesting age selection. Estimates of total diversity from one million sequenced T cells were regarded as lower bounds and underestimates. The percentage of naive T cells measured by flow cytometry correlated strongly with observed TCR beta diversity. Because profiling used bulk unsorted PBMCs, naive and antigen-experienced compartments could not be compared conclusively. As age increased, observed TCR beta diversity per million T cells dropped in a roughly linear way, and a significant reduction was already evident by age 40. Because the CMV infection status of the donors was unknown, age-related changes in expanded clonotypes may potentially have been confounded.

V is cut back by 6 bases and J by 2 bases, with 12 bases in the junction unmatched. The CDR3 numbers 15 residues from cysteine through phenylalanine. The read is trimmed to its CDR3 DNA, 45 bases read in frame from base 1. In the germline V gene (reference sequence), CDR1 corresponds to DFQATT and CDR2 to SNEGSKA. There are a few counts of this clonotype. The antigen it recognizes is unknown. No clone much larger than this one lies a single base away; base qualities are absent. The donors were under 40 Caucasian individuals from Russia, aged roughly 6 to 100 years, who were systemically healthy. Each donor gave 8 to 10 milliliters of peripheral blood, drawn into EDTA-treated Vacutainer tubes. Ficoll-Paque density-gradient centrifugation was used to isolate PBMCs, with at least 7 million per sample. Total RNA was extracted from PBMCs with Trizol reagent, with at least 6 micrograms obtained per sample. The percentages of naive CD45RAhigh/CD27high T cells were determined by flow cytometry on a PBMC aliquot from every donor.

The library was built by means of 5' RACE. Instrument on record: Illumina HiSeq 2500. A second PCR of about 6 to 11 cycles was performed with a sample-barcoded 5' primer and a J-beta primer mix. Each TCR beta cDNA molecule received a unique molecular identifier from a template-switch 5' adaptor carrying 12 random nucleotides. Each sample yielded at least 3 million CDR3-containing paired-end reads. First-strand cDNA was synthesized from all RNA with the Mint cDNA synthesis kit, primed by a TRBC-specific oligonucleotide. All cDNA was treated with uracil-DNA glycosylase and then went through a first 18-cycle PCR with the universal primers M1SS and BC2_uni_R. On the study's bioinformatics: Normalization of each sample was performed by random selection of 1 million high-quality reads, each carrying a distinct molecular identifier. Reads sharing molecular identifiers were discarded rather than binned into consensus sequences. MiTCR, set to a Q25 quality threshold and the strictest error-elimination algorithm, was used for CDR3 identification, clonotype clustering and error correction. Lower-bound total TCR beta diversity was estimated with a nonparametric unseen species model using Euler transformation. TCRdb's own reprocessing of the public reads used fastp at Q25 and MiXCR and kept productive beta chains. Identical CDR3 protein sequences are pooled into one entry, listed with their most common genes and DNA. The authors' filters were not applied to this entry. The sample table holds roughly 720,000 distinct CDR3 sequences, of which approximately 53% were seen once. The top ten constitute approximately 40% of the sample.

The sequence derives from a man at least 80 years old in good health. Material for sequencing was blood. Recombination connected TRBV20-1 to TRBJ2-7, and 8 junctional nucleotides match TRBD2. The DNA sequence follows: TGCAGTGCCAGACATCCAGCGGGGGCTCCCTACGAGCAGTACTTC. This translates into CSARHPAGAPYEQYF.